The entry below gives a single TCR beta chain sequence along with its context. Its antigen specificity is not known. Base qualities were left out, and no much larger clone turns up one base away. The sample originates from a study of blood T cell repertoires in COVID-19 (dated by TCRdb to between 2020 and 2021). Describing the broader study: Samples covering the acute and convalescent phases of COVID-19 were provided by collaborators in the United States, Italy and Spain. The material from the prospective study consisted of cDNA or gDNA derived from T cells, B-cell-depleted T cells, or PBMCs. The samples were drawn from the first 160 participants of the ongoing ImmuneRACE study and from some 1,300 subjects provided by 6 global collaborators. Sample metadata almost always included a de-identified subject ID, COVID-19 status, age in years and sex. HLA class I and class II types, where available, came from metadata supplied by the sample provider rather than from assay-based typing. A freely available public database, intended as a resource for researchers studying the immune response to SARS-CoV-2, is where the repertoires were released. The dataset comprised deeply sampled blood TCRbeta repertoires from subjects exposed to, actively infected with, or recovered from COVID-19.

TCRbeta CDR3 regions were amplified from genomic DNA by means of the immunoSEQ Assay, a bias-controlled multiplex PCR. As for the authors' bioinformatics: The number of nucleated cells in each sample was estimated by amplification of reference gene primers within the assay. To quantify the absolute abundance of each unique TCRbeta CDR3 rearrangement, sequence reads were collapsed and filtered. For each sample, productive Simpson clonality was calculated as the square root of Simpson's diversity index across productive rearrangements. The table was pulled from immuneACCESS by TCRdb, which kept in-frame rearrangements only. Such tables lose some clones; where checked, under half of the loss comes from unresolved V genes, and the rest has no known cause. That table furnishes V, J and clone size, whereas the DNA furnished D and trimming. The sample has 250,000 to 400,000 clones on record, 75% to 90% of them singletons. The top ten constitute 1.9% of the sample.

In the prospective study, participants were roughly 18 to 95 years old, resided in about 25 geographic areas of the United States, and were enrolled through a virtual design. Cohort assignment in the prospective study relied on participant-reported clinical history from a screening survey and a study questionnaire. Exposed participants were defined as having been in contact with someone with a PCR-confirmed or clinician-diagnosed COVID-19 case within 2 weeks of study entry. In the prospective study, mobile phlebotomists collected whole blood, serum and a nasopharyngeal or oropharyngeal swab from each participant. Additional blood draws and questionnaires over an approximately two-month period could optionally be provided by prospective study participants. Before DNA extraction, blood samples from the prospective study were shipped at room temperature or frozen. The germline V gene (reference sequence) sets CDR1 to LGHDT and CDR2 to YNNKEL. Compared with germline, V lacks 1 base and J lacks 8 bases; bases without a gene match: 10. The CDR3 sequence holds 16 residues, the cysteine and phenylalanine included. Of all the DNA, just the CDR3 is kept, 48 bases in frame from base 1.

Broad study findings and their caveats: The amount of clinical and demographic metadata varied by source and participant and was provided uncurated.

The rearranged chain carries TRBV3-1 (or the pseudogene TRBV3-2) and TRBJ1-2; 10 bases in the middle match TRBD1. The TCR originated in a woman aged 25 to 45 who had been exposed to COVID-19. The sample taken for sequencing was PBMCs or T cells enriched from blood (not recorded which). The nucleotide sequence is given as TGTGCCAGCAGCCAAGGACCGGGACAGGGGAATCGAGGCTACACCTTC. This yields the protein CASSQGPGQGNRGYTF.